This T cell receptor (beta chain) was recovered during a study of T cells after yellow fever vaccination. On the study more broadly: Any fraction with a low cell number was prepared using SMART-Seq v4 Ultra Low Input.

Whole-study results and caveats: Though it reached lower strength, the secondary response hit its peak faster, day 5 versus 15.

This clonotype was counted once. Its target is not known. This CDR3 spans 17 amino acids. Germline V gene data show CDR1 as KGHSH and CDR2 as LQKENI. The V segment lost 3 bases and the J segment 1 base; nucleotides outside the gene matches: 7. Making TCR cDNA involved 5'RACE template switching, which added UMIs and a universal primer site. One entry per CDR3 protein, called by TCRdb with MiXCR from the 5' RACE reads. The sample includes under 300,000 distinct CDR3 sequences, 10% to 15% of them seen just once. The receptor's source is a man in his thirties or forties who received the YFV17D yellow fever vaccine. The sample in question was CD4+ T cells sorted from PBMCs, obtained 45 days after the yellow fever booster vaccination. This chain connects TRBV18 to TRBJ2-7; 12 bases are shared with TRBD1. The CDR3 loop reads CASSPGTGGVFSYEQYF. The CDR3 DNA is TGTGCCAGCTCACCCGGGACAGGGGGCGTTTTTTCCTACGAGCAGTACTTC.